The 10 T cell receptor beta chains presented below share a single source sample, sequenced in a study of blood T cell repertoires in COVID-19. Sequenced by immunoSEQ multiplex PCR; TCRdb stores in-frame clones only, minus some. Altogether 200,000 to 300,000 clones are present, 88% being singletons, with the ten largest covering roughly 6.3%. Sequencing was carried out using peripheral blood. The receptors were sampled from a woman aged 25-40 years with COVID-19, enrolled during active disease.

This chain links TRBV7-7 with TRBJ2-2, with 8 bases lining up with TRBD2. The germline V gene encodes CDR1 SSHAT and CDR2 FNYEAQ (reference sequence). This CDR3 spans 17 amino acids. The CDR3 DNA is TGTGCTAGCTTTGCCCTGCCCTTAGCGGGGCACACCGGGGAGCTGTTTTTT. It is translated as CASFALPLAGHTGELFF.

This chain joins TRBV2 and TRBJ1-5; D is possibly TRBD1 (6 bases). The CDR3 contains 15 residues. V lost 0 bases and J 6 bases, leaving 12 bases between the germline ends. Germline V gene data show CDR1 as SNHLY and CDR2 as FYNNEI. The chain's CDR3 is CASSEALRGAQPQHF. The CDR3 DNA is TGTGCCAGCAGTGAAGCGCTTCGGGGGGCTCAGCCCCAGCATTTT.

The chain couples TRBV18 to TRBJ2-7; D not certain. The CDR3 sequence is 12 residues long. V was clipped by 3 bases and J by 3 bases, with 6 bases between them. Germline V gene sequence: CDR1 KGHSH, CDR2 LQKENI. CDR3: CASSPSDYEQYF. CDR3 sequence (DNA): TGTGCCAGCTCACCCAGCGACTACGAGCAGTACTTC.

The count of this clone is one. This sequence joins TRBV5-4 and TRBJ2-7, with D maybe TRBD2 (8 bases). The length of the CDR3 is 15 residues. Germline assignment: CDR1 SGHNT and CDR2 YYREEE (reference sequence). Deletions cut 9 bases from V and 1 base from J, with 20 bases between. CDR3 nucleotides: TGTGCCACCCAGGGGGGACTAGGGAGGTCCTACGAGCAGTACGTC. It is translated as CATQGGLGRSYEQYV.

The rearrangement uses TRBV18 and TRBJ1-3, with 9 bases lining up with TRBD1. Germline V gene sequence: CDR1 KGHSH, CDR2 LQKENI. CDR3 length equals 14 residues. The junction had 2 bases not matched to a gene; V was cut back by 3 bases and J by 5 bases. The CDR3 here is CASSPGQGRNTIYF. CDR3 DNA: TGTGCCAGCTCACCGGGACAGGGACGAAACACCATATATTTT. Filled out from reference TRBV18 and TRBJ1-3, the complete variable domain reads NAGVMQNPRHLVRRRGQEARLRCSPMKGHSHVYWYRQLPEEGLKFMVYLQKENIIDESGMPKERFSAEFPKEGPSILRIQQVVRGDSAAYFCASSPGQGRNTIYFGEGSWLTVV.

The chain has TRBV6-4 and TRBJ2-2, with D maybe TRBD1 (5 bases). Per the germline V gene, CDR1 is MRHNA and CDR2 is SNTAGT. The CDR3 spans 14 residues. V lost 3 bases to trimming and J lost 5 bases, with 10 bases between them. CDR3 DNA sequence: TGTGCCAGCAGTGAGAGCAGGGTGACCGGGGAGCTGTTTTTT. Translating it yields CASSESRVTGELFF.

The rearrangement joins TRBV18 to TRBJ1-1; 8 positions agree with TRBD1. CDR3 size: 16 residues. From germline, CDR1 is KGHSH and CDR2 LQKENI. The V and J ends lost 3 bases and 4 bases, in that order; junction bases with no gene match: 10. The CDR3 sequence: CASSPQDRELTTEAFF. DNA of the CDR3: TGTGCCAGCTCACCGCAGGACAGGGAACTGACCACTGAAGCTTTCTTT.

This chain joins TRBV5-4 and TRBJ2-5; D call uncertain. The CDR3 consists of 13 residues. In germline, CDR1 is SGHNT, CDR2 YYREEE (reference sequence). The V end lost 2 bases, the J end lost 0 bases, and 5 bases lay between the germline ends. Written as DNA, the CDR3 is TGTGCCAGCAGCTTCTTCTACCAAGAGACCCAGTACTTC. It yields the protein CASSFFYQETQYF.

The rearrangement joins TRBV11-3 to TRBJ2-7; weak D call: TRBD1 (6 bases). V was shortened by 1 base and J by 1 base, with 17 bases between the two germline ends. The CDR3 consists of 17 residues. Germline CDR1 SGHNT, CDR2 YENEEA. The DNA for the CDR3 is TGTGCCAGCAGCTTAGGATGGGGGCCGCGAGCGTCCTACGAGCAGTACGTC. Encoded protein: CASSLGWGPRASYEQYV.

The rearrangement links TRBV7-9 to TRBJ2-2; D call uncertain. This CDR3 is built from 12 residues. The germline V gene has CDR1 SEHNR and CDR2 FQNEAQ (reference sequence). Trimming shortened V by 3 bases and J by 6 bases, and 5 bases separated the two germline ends. The CDR3 DNA sequence: TGTGCCAGCAGCTTGTACTCCGGGGAGCTGTTTTTT. Its protein product is CASSLYSGELFF. The whole variable domain, filled in from reference TRBV7-9 and TRBJ2-2, reads DTGVSQNPRHKITKRGQNVTFRCDPISEHNRLYWYRQTLGQGPEFLTYFQNEAQLEKSRLLSDRFSAERPKGSFSTLEIQRTEQGDSAMYLCASSLYSGELFFGEGSRLTVL.